This T cell receptor (beta chain) is drawn from a study of shared clonotypes between healthy human individuals. Overall study: Sampling drew on donors who were a couple of women and a few men aged 18 to 49. Per-donor plates numbered three CD4 naive, three CD4 memory, two CD8 naive and one CD8 memory.

Assay used: immunoSEQ multiplex PCR; TCRdb lists only in-frame clones, some missing. This sample yields approximately 400,000 clones, of which roughly 96% are seen a single time; less than 0.35% belongs to the top ten. Study-level points and caveats: All-four-donor shared clonotypes had higher generation probabilities than non-shared clonotypes did.

About this clone: As yet, its antigen is unknown.

The CDR3 covers 20 residues. Germline values: CDR1 SGHRS, CDR2 YFSETQ. V was pared by 4 bases and J by 8 bases, with 18 bases of the junction left unmatched. To make CD8 memory, CD45RO+ cells were put together with CCR7-negative CD45RA+ TemRA cells. The TCR was taken from a man younger than 40 in good health. What was sequenced was memory CD8+ T cells sorted from blood. Stated subset: CD45RO+ cells pooled with CCR7-negative TemRA cells. V usage is TRBV5-1 and J usage is TRBJ2-1; TRBD2 matches 16 bases. Here the CDR3 reads CASSPPSGTSGRATGHEQFF. The CDR3 nucleotides read TGCGCCAGCAGCCCACCTTCCGGGACTAGCGGGAGGGCAACTGGTCATGAGCAGTTCTTC.